This TCR beta chain is from a study of OX40 agonist ivuxolimab in advanced cancers. The assay was immunoSEQ multiplex PCR, and TCRdb's table has in-frame clones only and misses some. The data show tens of thousands of clones, with around nine tenths seen just once and about 0.58% held by the top ten. The CDR3 contains 12 residues. V was cut by 6 bases and J by 8 bases, with 10 bases left in between. Germline CDR1 is MDHEN and CDR2 is SYDVKM. The chain uses TRBV28 and TRBJ2-2; unclear D gene. The specimen was CD4+ or CD8+ T cells sorted from blood, collected in a trial of the OX40 agonist ivuxolimab. The receptor was isolated from an adult with an advanced solid tumor such as melanoma, head and neck, liver or kidney cancer. CDR3 sequence (DNA): TGTGCCAGCAGAAGACGGGTTGGGGAGCTGTTTTTT. This encodes CASRRRVGELFF. The whole variable domain, remainder taken from reference TRBV28 and TRBJ2-2, is DVKVTQSSRYLVKRTGEKVFLECVQDMDHENMFWYRQDPGLGLRLIYFSYDVKMKEKGDIPEGYSVSREKKERFSLILESASTNQTSMYLCASRRRVGELFFGEGSRLTVL.